A selection of T cell receptor beta chains follows, all from one sample in a study of T cell responses to AZD1222 COVID-19 vaccine. Assay: immunoSEQ multiplex PCR; the TCRdb copy retains only in-frame clones and omits some. The sample includes 250,000 to 300,000 clones, about 94% of them seen just once. Sequencing used peripheral blood, obtained 28 days after the second AZD1222 dose. The receptors here all came from an adult who received the AZD1222 COVID-19 vaccine. CDR3s include the opening cysteine and the closing phenylalanine or tryptophan. Fields, in order: CDR3 DNA, CDR3 protein, D gene, V gene, J gene, clone size. The D gene is left open where the match is weak. Size is omitted from some rows. Given values are once, few, many or a class for expanded clones.

TGCGCCAGCAGCTTGGCCTCGGGGGTAAGGGTCTACGAGCAGTACTTC	CASSLASGVRVYEQYF	.	TRBV5-1	TRBJ2-7	few
TGTGCCATAAACAGCGGCTACACCTTC	CAINSGYTF	.	TRBV5-6	TRBJ1-2	once
TGTGCCAGCAGCGCGGGGGAGGTCTCCTACGAGCAGTACTTC	CASSAGEVSYEQYF	.	TRBV9	TRBJ2-7	.
TGTGCCAGCAGCTTTAAAAGGCTGGGGCAGCCCCAGCATTTT	CASSFKRLGQPQHF	.	TRBV7-2	TRBJ1-5	.
TGTGCCAGCAGCTTCCTAGACAGGGGGGGCACAGATACGCAGTATTTT	CASSFLDRGGTDTQYF	TRBD1	TRBV5-4	TRBJ2-3	.
TGTGCCAGCAGCTTAGGTCTAGGTGAAGGCTACACCTTC	CASSLGLGEGYTF	.	TRBV7-3	TRBJ1-2	.
TGTGCCAGCTCACAAGGGACAGGGCTTTCTGGAAACACCATATATTTT	CASSQGTGLSGNTIYF	TRBD1	TRBV18	TRBJ1-3	.
TGTGCCAGCAGCCAAGGGTTAGACTTCATTCAGTACTTC	CASSQGLDFIQYF	.	TRBV3-1/TRBV3-2	TRBJ2-4	.
TGTGCCAGCAGCTTGGAGAGGGCCGGTGGCTACACCTTC	CASSLERAGGYTF	.	TRBV7-9	TRBJ1-2	.
TGTGCCAGCAGCTTGGGACTGGGGCCTGGAAACACCATATATTTT	CASSLGLGPGNTIYF	.	TRBV5-4	TRBJ1-3	.
TGTGCCAGCCGACACCCTACACCCTCGAACACCGGGGAGCTGTTTTTT	CASRHPTPSNTGELFF	.	TRBV19	TRBJ2-2	.
TGTGCCAGCAGCCCCGGCGGGGAGCTGTTTTTT	CASSPGGELFF	.	TRBV6-5	TRBJ2-2	.
TGTGCCAGCAGCTTTCAGGGGGCAGATACGCAGTATTTT	CASSFQGADTQYF	TRBD1	TRBV7-2	TRBJ2-3	.
TGCAGTGCTAGCTCCGGGGAGCTGTTTTTT	CSASSGELFF	.	TRBV20-1	TRBJ2-2	.
TGTGCCAGCATAAACGACAGGGGACAATCTAACTATGGCTACACCTTC	CASINDRGQSNYGYTF	TRBD1	TRBV7-9	TRBJ1-2	.
TGCGCCAGCAGCTTGGTGGGGGAGAGGACTGAAGCTTTCTTT	CASSLVGERTEAFF	.	TRBV5-1	TRBJ1-1	.
TGTGCCAGCAGCCAACGGACTACAGATACGCAGTATTTT	CASSQRTTDTQYF	.	TRBV28	TRBJ2-3	.
TGTGCCAGCAGGACCGGGACTAGCGGACCCTTTTCCTACGAGCAGTACTTC	CASRTGTSGPFSYEQYF	TRBD2	TRBV28	TRBJ2-7	.